These 7 T cell receptor beta chains share one sample of origin, sequenced in a study of T cells in Graves' hyperthyroidism and ophthalmopathy (dated by TCRdb to between 2018 and 2020). Library creation used multiplex PCR. The sequencing machine was an Illumina HiSeq 2000. TCR beta CDR3 regions were amplified from RNA transcripts. The TCR CDR3 was subjected to a first round of RT-PCR using the HTBI primer set and the Qiagen OneStep RT-PCR kit. Starting from the raw public reads, TCRdb applied fastp trimming at Q25, assembled clones with MiXCR and retained in-frame beta chains. Rows are combined by CDR3 protein, so each entry shows the most common genes and DNA. The sample records about 380,000 distinct CDR3 sequences, around a sixth of which are singletons. The biggest ten clones account for about 38% of the sample. Sequenced material: blood. Every receptor here comes from a man younger than 35 with Graves' ophthalmopathy.

The sample holds many counts of this clonotype. The chain combines TRBV5-1 with TRBJ1-2; D possibly corresponds to TRBD1 (5 bases). V lost 0 bases to trimming and J lost 4 bases, with 13 bases between them. This CDR3 has 15 residues. Per the germline V gene, CDR1 is SGHRS and CDR2 is YFSETQ. The CDR3 region has the DNA TGCGCCAGCAGCTTGGGACAGACGTCAGGCTATGGCTACACCTTC. Amino acid sequence: CASSLGQTSGYGYTF.

This clonotype was seen at least ten times. This chain uses TRBV10-3 with TRBJ1-2; 7 nucleotides match TRBD1. CDR1 is ENHRY, CDR2 SYGVKD, per germline. J was trimmed by 4 bases and V by 8 bases; bases with no gene match: 7. The CDR3 is 13 amino acids. CDR3 nucleotide sequence: TGTGCCATCCTCCGCAGGGACAGCTATGGCTACACCTTC. Encoded protein: CAILRRDSYGYTF.

The CDR3 coding sequence is TGTGCCAGCAGCTTAGTCGCTTCGGGGGTTGGTGAGACCCAGTACTTC. Its translation is CASSLVASGVGETQYF. The chain links TRBV7-9 to TRBJ2-5, with D perhaps matching TRBD2 (6 bases). The CDR3 has 16 amino acids. The germline CDR1 and CDR2 sequences are SEHNR and FQNEAQ (reference sequence). V lost 1 base to trimming and J lost 5 bases, with 17 bases between them. Based on the CDR3 plus reference TRBV7-9 and TRBJ2-5, the full variable domain is DTGVSQNPRHKITKRGQNVTFRCDPISEHNRLYWYRQTLGQGPEFLTYFQNEAQLEKSRLLSDRFSAERPKGSFSTLEIQRTEQGDSAMYLCASSLVASGVGETQYFGPGTRLLVL.

This clonotype was seen at least ten times. V and J are TRBV2 and TRBJ2-1; possibly TRBD2 for D (6 bases). Germline V gene lookup returns CDR1 SNHLY and CDR2 FYNNEI. Trimming left V 7 bases short and J 6 bases short, with 10 bases between. The CDR3 totals 12 residues. DNA of the CDR3: TGTGCCAGCATAGCGGCCGGCAATGAGCAGTTCTTC. This gives the protein CASIAAGNEQFF.

The J gene is TRBJ2-7, the V gene TRBV7-3, with 16 positions matching TRBD2. The V and J ends lost 3 bases and 3 bases, in that order; junction bases with no gene match: 5. CDR1 and CDR2 (germline): SGHTA, FQGTGA. The CDR3 sequence is 17 residues long. The CDR3 reads CASSFPGLAGGLYEQYF. For the CDR3, the DNA is TGTGCCAGCAGCTTCCCGGGACTAGCGGGGGGGCTCTACGAGCAGTACTTC.

This clonotype was recorded at least ten times. This chain uses TRBV3-1 with TRBJ1-6; D ambiguous. V was clipped by 4 bases and J by 10 bases, with 17 bases between them. The CDR3 length is 15 residues. Germline V gives CDR1 LGHDT, CDR2 YNNKEL (reference sequence). The CDR3 is CASSPTGIASSPLHF. The CDR3 DNA sequence: TGTGCCAGCAGCCCAACGGGGATCGCAAGCTCACCCCTCCACTTT. The full variable domain, rest sourced from reference TRBV3-1 and TRBJ1-6, is DTAVSQTPKYLVTQMGNDKSIKCEQNLGHDTMYWYKQDSKKFLKIMFSYNNKELIINETVPNRFSPKSPDKAHLNLHINSLELGDSAVYFCASSPTGIASSPLHFGNGTRLTVT.

This clonotype has a handful of counts. The chain recombines TRBV10-3 with TRBJ2-3; no definite D call. V lost 4 bases and J lost 3, with 8 bases in between. This CDR3 region has 13 residues. Germline CDR1 is ENHRY and CDR2 is SYGVKD. The CDR3 DNA sequence: TGTGCCATCAGTGTATCCGGGACAGATACGCAGTATTTT. Its protein is CAISVSGTDTQYF.